Sequencing of this T cell receptor beta chain was carried out in a study of blood T cell repertoires in COVID-19. Study-wide background: Donors in the United States, Italy and Spain gave samples during acute or convalescent COVID-19. PBMCs, B-cell-depleted T cells, or T cells were the source of the cDNA or gDNA that made up the material.

Germline values: CDR1 SGHNT, CDR2 YYREEE (reference sequence). This CDR3 has 12 amino acids. Germline trimming cut 5 bases from V and 9 bases from J; bases unmatched to any gene: 5. Original data processing: Nucleated cell number was recorded as an estimate derived from reference gene primer amplification. Sequencing was performed with immunoSEQ multiplex PCR; in TCRdb, only in-frame clones are kept and a portion is missing. V and J calls and clone size follow that table, whereas D and trimming were derived from the DNA. The repertoire consists of around 93,000 clones, with approximately 87% occurring once and the leading ten covering approximately 15%.

Source material: peripheral blood. V usage is TRBV5-4 and J usage is TRBJ2-1; 7 positions agree with TRBD2. The clonotype comes from a human donor in a cohort sampled during active COVID-19. The CDR3 nucleotides read TGTGCCAGCAGTCGGACTAGTGGTGAGCAGTTCTTC. Translating gives CASSRTSGEQFF.